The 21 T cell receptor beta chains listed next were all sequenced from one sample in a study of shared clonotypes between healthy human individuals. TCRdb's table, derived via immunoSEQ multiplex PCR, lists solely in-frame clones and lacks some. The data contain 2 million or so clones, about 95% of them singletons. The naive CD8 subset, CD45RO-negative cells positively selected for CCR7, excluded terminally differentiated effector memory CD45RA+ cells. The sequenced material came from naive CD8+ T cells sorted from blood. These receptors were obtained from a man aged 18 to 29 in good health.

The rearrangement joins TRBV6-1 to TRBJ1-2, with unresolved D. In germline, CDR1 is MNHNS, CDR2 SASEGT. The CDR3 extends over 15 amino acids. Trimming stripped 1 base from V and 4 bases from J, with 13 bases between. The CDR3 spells CASSEDGITFYGYTF. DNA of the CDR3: TGTGCCAGCAGTGAAGACGGTATTACGTTCTATGGCTACACCTTC.

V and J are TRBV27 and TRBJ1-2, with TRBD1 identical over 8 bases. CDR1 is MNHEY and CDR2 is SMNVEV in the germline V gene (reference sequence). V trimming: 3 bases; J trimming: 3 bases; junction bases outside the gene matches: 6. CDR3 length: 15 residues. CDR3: CASSFLGTGHYGYTF. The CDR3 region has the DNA TGTGCCAGCAGTTTCCTCGGGACAGGACACTATGGCTACACCTTC.

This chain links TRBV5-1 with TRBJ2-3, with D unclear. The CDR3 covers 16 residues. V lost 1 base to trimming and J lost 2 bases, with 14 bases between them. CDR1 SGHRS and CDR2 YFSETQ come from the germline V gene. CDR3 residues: CASSLPKDSNTDTQYF. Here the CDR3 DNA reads TGCGCCAGCAGCTTGCCAAAGGATTCGAACACAGATACGCAGTATTTT.

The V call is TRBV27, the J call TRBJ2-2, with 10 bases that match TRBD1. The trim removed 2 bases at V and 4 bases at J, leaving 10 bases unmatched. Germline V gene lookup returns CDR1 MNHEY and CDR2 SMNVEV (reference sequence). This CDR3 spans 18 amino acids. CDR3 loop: CASSLLPSGTGVTGELFF. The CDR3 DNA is TGTGCCAGCAGTTTACTCCCTTCCGGGACAGGGGTCACCGGGGAGCTGTTTTTT.

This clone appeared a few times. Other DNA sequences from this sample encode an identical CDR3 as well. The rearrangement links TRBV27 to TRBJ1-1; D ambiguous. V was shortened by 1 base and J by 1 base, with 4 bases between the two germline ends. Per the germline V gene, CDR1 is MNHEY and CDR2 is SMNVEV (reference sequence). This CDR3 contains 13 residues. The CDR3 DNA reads TGTGCCAGCAGTTTATTGGGGAACACTGAAGCTTTCTTT. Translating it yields CASSLLGNTEAFF.

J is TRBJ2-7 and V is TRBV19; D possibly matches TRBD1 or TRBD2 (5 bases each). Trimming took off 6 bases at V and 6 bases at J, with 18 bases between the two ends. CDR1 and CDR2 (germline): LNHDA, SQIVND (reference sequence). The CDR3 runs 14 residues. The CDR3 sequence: CASSLLEGNGEQYF. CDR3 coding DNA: TGTGCCAGTAGCCTCCTAGAGGGGAATGGCGAGCAGTACTTC.

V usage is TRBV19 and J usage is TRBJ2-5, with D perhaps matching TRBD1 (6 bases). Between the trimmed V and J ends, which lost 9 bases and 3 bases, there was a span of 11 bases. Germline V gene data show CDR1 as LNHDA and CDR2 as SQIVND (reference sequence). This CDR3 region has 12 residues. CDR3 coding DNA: TGTGCCAGCACCTCAGGGGAAGAGACCCAGTACTTC. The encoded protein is CASTSGEETQYF.

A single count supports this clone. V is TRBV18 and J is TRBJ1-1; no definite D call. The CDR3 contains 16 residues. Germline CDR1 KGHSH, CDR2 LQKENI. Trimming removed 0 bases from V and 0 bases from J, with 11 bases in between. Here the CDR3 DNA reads TGTGCCAGCTCACCACCCGACGAGCTTATGAACACTGAAGCTTTCTTT. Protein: CASSPPDELMNTEAFF.

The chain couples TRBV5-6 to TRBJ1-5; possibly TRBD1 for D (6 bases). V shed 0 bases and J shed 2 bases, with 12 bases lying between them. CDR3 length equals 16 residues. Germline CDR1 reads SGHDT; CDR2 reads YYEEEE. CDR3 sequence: CASSLEAGGGNQPQHF. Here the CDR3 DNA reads TGTGCCAGCAGCTTGGAGGCCGGGGGCGGCAATCAGCCCCAGCATTTT.

The CDR3 here is CASSLGRTYEQYF. CDR3 nucleotide sequence: TGTGCCAGCAGCTTGGGACGGACCTACGAGCAGTACTTC. The chain employs TRBV5-8 and TRBJ2-7; D is uncertain. Germline values: CDR1 SGHTS, CDR2 YDEGEE. CDR3 size: 13 residues. The V end lost 0 bases, the J end lost 2 bases, and 6 bases lay between the germline ends.

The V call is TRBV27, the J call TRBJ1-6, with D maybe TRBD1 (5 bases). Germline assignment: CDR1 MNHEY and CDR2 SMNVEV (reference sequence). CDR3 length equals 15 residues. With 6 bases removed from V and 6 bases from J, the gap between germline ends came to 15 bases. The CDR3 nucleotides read TGTGCCAGCAGCCCTCAGGGTGAAGGTAATTCACCCCTCCACTTT. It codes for CASSPQGEGNSPLHF.

In nucleotides, the CDR3 is TGTGCCAGTAGTCCCCCAGGTTTACCCTACGAGCAGTACTTC. This codes for CASSPPGLPYEQYF. The chain carries TRBV19 and TRBJ2-7; D unresolved. CDR3 length: 14 amino acids. Germline loops: CDR1 LNHDA, CDR2 SQIVND (reference sequence). Trimming stripped 5 bases from V and 2 bases from J, with 13 bases between.

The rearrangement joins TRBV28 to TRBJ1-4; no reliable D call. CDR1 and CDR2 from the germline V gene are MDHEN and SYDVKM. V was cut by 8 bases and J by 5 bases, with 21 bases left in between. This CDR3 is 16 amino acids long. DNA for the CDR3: TGTGCCAGCGCCGGGTTGGTGGGCGTCTTAAATGAAAAACTGTTTTTT. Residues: CASAGLVGVLNEKLFF.

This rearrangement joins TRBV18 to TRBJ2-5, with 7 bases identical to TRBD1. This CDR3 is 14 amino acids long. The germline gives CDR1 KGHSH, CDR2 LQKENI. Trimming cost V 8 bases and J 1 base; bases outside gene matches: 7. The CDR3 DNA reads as TGTGCCAGCCAACGACAGGGCCCCCAAGAGACCCAGTACTTC. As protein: CASQRQGPQETQYF.

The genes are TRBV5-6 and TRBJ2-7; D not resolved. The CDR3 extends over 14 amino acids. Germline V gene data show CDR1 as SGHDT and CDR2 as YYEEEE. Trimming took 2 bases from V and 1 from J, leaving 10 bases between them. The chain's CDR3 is CASSLTGQSYEQYF. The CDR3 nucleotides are TGTGCCAGCAGCTTAACCGGGCAGTCCTACGAGCAGTACTTC.

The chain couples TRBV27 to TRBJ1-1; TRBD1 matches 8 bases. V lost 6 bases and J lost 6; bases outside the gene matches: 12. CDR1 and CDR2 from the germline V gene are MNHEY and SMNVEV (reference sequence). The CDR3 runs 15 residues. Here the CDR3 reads CASSPGGEIYSEAFF. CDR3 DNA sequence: TGTGCCAGCAGCCCAGGGGGCGAGATATACTCTGAAGCTTTCTTT.

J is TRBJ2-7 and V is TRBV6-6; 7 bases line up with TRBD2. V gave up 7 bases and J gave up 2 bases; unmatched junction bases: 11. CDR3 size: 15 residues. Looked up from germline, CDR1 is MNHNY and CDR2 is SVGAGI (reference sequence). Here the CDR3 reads CASKEGLSEAYEQYF. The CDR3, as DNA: TGTGCCAGCAAAGAGGGACTATCTGAAGCCTACGAGCAGTACTTC.

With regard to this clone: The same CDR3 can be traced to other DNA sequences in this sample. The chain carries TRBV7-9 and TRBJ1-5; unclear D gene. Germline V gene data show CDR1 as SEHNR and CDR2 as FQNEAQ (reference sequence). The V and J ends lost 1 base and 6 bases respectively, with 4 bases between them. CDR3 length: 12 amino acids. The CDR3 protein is CASSLGSQPQHF. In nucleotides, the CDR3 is TGTGCCAGCAGCTTAGGCAGTCAGCCCCAGCATTTT.

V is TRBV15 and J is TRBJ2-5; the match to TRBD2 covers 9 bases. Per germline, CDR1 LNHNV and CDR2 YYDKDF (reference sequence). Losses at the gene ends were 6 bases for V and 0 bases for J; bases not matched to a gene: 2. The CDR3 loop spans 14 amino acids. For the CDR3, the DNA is TGTGCCACCAGTCGCGGGGGGGACCAAGAGACCCAGTACTTC. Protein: CATSRGGDQETQYF.

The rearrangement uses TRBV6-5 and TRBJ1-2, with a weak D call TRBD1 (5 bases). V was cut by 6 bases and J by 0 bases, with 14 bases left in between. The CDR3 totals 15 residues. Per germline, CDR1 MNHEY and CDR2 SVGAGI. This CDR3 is CASRPTGGSNYGYTF. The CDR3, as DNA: TGTGCCAGCAGGCCTACAGGAGGATCTAACTATGGCTACACCTTC.

The CDR3 loop is CASSQNRDQPQHF. CDR3 coding DNA: TGCGCCAGCAGCCAGAACAGGGATCAGCCCCAGCATTTT. This chain connects TRBV4-1 to TRBJ1-5, with D maybe TRBD1 (6 bases). CDR1 and CDR2 (germline): MGHRA, YSYEKL. Trimming cost V 3 bases and J 5 bases, with 8 bases left between them. The CDR3 contains 13 residues.